This T cell receptor beta chain derives from a study of T cells in localized non-small cell lung cancer. Generated by immunoSEQ multiplex PCR, the TCRdb table keeps only in-frame clones and is missing some. The sample has about 91,000 clones; approximately 86% are singletons. The input for sequencing was peripheral blood, taken before any cancer treatment. The TCR comes from a man aged 40 to 69 with stage I squamous cell lung carcinoma.

The CDR3 loop is CASTLMGPRNQPQHF. For the CDR3, the DNA is TGTGCCAGCACCCTAATGGGACCGCGCAATCAGCCCCAGCATTTT. This chain links TRBV28 with TRBJ1-5, with D possibly being TRBD1 (5 bases). From germline, CDR1 is MDHEN and CDR2 SYDVKM. V lost 7 bases to trimming and J lost 2 bases, with 15 bases between them. The CDR3 spans 15 residues.